The clone carrying this TCR beta chain was recorded many times. Its antigen is as yet unknown. The data are from a study of blood T cells in healthy people across ages. General study results and limits: Naive CD4+ cells and diversity were both higher in long-lived donors than in aged donors.

A J-beta primer mix and a sample-barcoded 5' primer were used in a second PCR of roughly 6 to 11 cycles. Each cDNA molecule, via a template-switch adaptor with 12 random nucleotides, was tagged. Sequencing of every sample gave 3 million or more CDR3-containing paired-end reads. Using its own MiXCR run on the 5' RACE reads, TCRdb lists one record per CDR3 protein. The data show over 600,000 distinct CDR3 sequences, 20% to 25% seen once. The authors drew around 9.4 milliliters of peripheral blood from each donor. The CDR3 covers 15 residues. Germline CDR1 DFQATT, CDR2 SNEGSKA (reference sequence). After removal of 1 base from V and 12 bases from J, the junction contained 11 bases not matched to a gene.

The sequenced material came from blood. J is TRBJ2-5 and V is TRBV20-1; 13 nucleotides match TRBD2. The receptor comes from a man between 65 and 79 years old in good health. This chain's CDR3 is CSARAVLAGGPAEYF. The CDR3 DNA follows: TGCAGTGCTAGAGCGGTACTAGCGGGAGGGCCTGCGGAGTACTTC.